These 14 T cell receptor beta chains originate from one sample sequenced in a study of T cell repertoires in cytomegalovirus infection. TCRdb re-analysed the reads in MiXCR, keeping a single row per CDR3 protein. The table lists some 440,000 distinct CDR3 sequences, approximately 32% of them singletons. The sample consisted of PBMCs. These receptor sequences come from a human donor in good health (CMV status not recorded). Some clones in this sample may be carry-over from other donors' samples.

Many counts were recorded for this clonotype. The chain links TRBV7-2 to TRBJ2-5; no clear D gene. V was cut by 4 bases and J by 3 bases, with 9 bases left in between. CDR1 is SGHTA, CDR2 FQGNSA, per germline. The CDR3 sequence is 13 residues long. CDR3 DNA: TGTGCCAGCAGCTCCCCAGTTAAAGAGACCCAGTACTTC. Protein: CASSSPVKETQYF.

The chain uses TRBV6-6 and TRBJ2-2; D perhaps matches TRBD1 (5 bases). The ends were cut back, 6 bases at V and 2 bases at J, with 10 bases in the middle. CDR3 length equals 14 residues. Germline CDR1 and CDR2: MNHNY and SVGAGI (reference sequence). The DNA for the CDR3 is TGTGCCAGCAGACAGGAGCGAAACACCGGGGAGCTGTTTTTT. The encoded protein is CASRQERNTGELFF.

This clonotype was found a few times. V usage is TRBV18 and J usage is TRBJ1-1, with unresolved D. Looked up from germline, CDR1 is KGHSH and CDR2 is LQKENI. Trimming left V 5 bases short and J 2 bases short, with 15 bases between. The CDR3 sequence is 15 residues long. The CDR3: CASSSRAAGNTEAFF. CDR3 nucleotide sequence: TGTGCCAGCTCATCTAGGGCCGCTGGTAACACTGAAGCTTTCTTT.

The chain combines TRBV6-9 with TRBJ2-1, with 10 bases matching TRBD2. Germline CDR1 and CDR2: MNHGY and SVAAGI. This CDR3 contains 17 residues. Trimming cost V 0 bases and J 4 bases; bases outside gene matches: 6. Here the CDR3 DNA reads TGTGCCAGCAGTTATTCGGAGAGCGGGGGGGAGTACAATGAGCAGTTCTTC. Translating gives CASSYSESGGEYNEQFF.

The J gene is TRBJ2-1, the V gene TRBV2; D unclear. Germline CDR1 and CDR2: SNHLY and FYNNEI. The CDR3 is 14 residues long. The V and J ends lost 5 bases and 4 bases respectively, with 12 bases between them. CDR3 amino acids: CASSIAPVYNEQFF. CDR3 in DNA: TGTGCCAGCAGTATTGCGCCCGTTTACAATGAGCAGTTCTTC.

The J gene is TRBJ2-6, the V gene TRBV4-1, with D perhaps TRBD1 (6 bases). This CDR3 is 19 amino acids long. CDR1 is MGHRA, CDR2 YSYEKL, per germline. V lost 0 bases to trimming and J lost 0 bases, with 15 bases between them. The CDR3 DNA sequence: TGCGCCAGCAGCCAAGATTTTAGTGACAGGATCTCTGGGGCCAACGTCCTGACTTTC. Translating gives CASSQDFSDRISGANVLTF.

This chain connects TRBV28 to TRBJ1-3; possible D gene TRBD1, 5 bases. Germline V gives CDR1 MDHEN, CDR2 SYDVKM. Trimming took off 10 bases at V and 0 bases at J, with 13 bases between the two ends. The CDR3 covers 14 residues. Here the CDR3 DNA reads TGTGCCACCCGAGTGGGGGTCTCTGGAAACACCATATATTTT. Its translation: CATRVGVSGNTIYF.

The chain has TRBV5-6 and TRBJ1-4; D ambiguous. CDR1 is SGHDT and CDR2 is YYEEEE in the germline V gene. This CDR3 contains 15 residues. V was cut by 0 bases and J by 4 bases, with 10 bases left in between. CDR3 nucleotides: TGTGCCAGCAGCTTGGCCGGTAATGTTAATGAAAAACTGTTTTTT. Its translation is CASSLAGNVNEKLFF.

This chain uses TRBV4-1 with TRBJ2-1; the match to TRBD2 covers 11 bases. Looked up from germline, CDR1 is MGHRA and CDR2 is YSYEKL. V lost 4 bases and J lost 3; bases outside the gene matches: 8. The CDR3 is made up of 17 amino acids. The CDR3 region has the DNA TGCGCCAGCAGCCTAGAGGAGCTAGCGGGGGGCTACAATGAGCAGTTCTTC. Translated, it gives CASSLEELAGGYNEQFF.

This clonotype came up many times. The chain recombines TRBV7-6 with TRBJ1-2, with D possibly being TRBD1 (5 bases). V lost 4 bases and J lost 4, with 16 bases in between. There are 15 residues in the CDR3. The germline V gene encodes CDR1 SGHVS and CDR2 FNYEAQ. CDR3 sequence (DNA): TGTGCCAGCAGCTACAAAACCGGGCAGGGCTATGGCTACACCTTC. Its protein is CASSYKTGQGYGYTF.

This clonotype has ten or more counts. The chain has TRBV7-2 and TRBJ2-7; a weak D match, TRBD1 (6 bases). The germline V and J ends were trimmed by 5 bases and 0 bases, with 14 bases remaining between them. Per germline, CDR1 SGHTA and CDR2 FQGNSA. The length of the CDR3 is 15 residues. The CDR3 sequence is CASSTRGEGSYEQYF. The CDR3 coding sequence is TGTGCCAGCAGCACCAGGGGCGAGGGCTCCTACGAGCAGTACTTC.

The chain has TRBV25-1 and TRBJ2-7; 9 nucleotides align to TRBD1. CDR1 and CDR2 (germline): MGHDK, SYGVNS. The ends lost 2 bases at V and 4 bases at J; junction bases unmatched: 6. CDR3 length equals 15 residues. Written as DNA, the CDR3 is TGTGCCAGCAGTGAAACGGGACAGGGCAGATACGAGCAGTACTTC. Residues: CASSETGQGRYEQYF.

The chain is built from TRBV7-3 and TRBJ1-1, with D maybe TRBD1 (6 bases). Germline CDR1 and CDR2: SGHTA and FQGTGA. The CDR3 length is 16 residues. The V gene lost 3 bases and the J gene lost 1 base, with 15 bases spanning the gap. As DNA, the CDR3 is TGTGCCAGCAGCTTTAAGGGGGGGTCGGGGAACACTGAAGCTTTCTTT. Its protein is CASSFKGGSGNTEAFF.

In DNA form, the CDR3 reads TGTGCCATCAGTGACCTTGGTGGGGGCGGGGACGAGCAGTACTTC. Amino acid sequence: CAISDLGGGGDEQYF. This chain joins TRBV10-3 and TRBJ2-7; D possibly uses TRBD1 or TRBD2 (6 bases each). Germline CDR1 reads ENHRY; CDR2 reads SYGVKD. The V gene lost 3 bases and the J gene lost 5 bases, with 17 bases spanning the gap. This CDR3 comprises 15 residues.